The 13 T cell receptor beta chains below all came from one sample that was sequenced in a study of blood T cell repertoires in COVID-19. Sequencing was performed with immunoSEQ multiplex PCR; in TCRdb, only in-frame clones are kept and a portion is missing. The sample has about 170,000 clones, more than 70% seen once; the top ten hold more than 2%. The sequencing sample was made of peripheral blood. Receptor source: a man aged 50-60 years who had recovered from COVID-19.

The J gene is TRBJ1-5, the V gene TRBV5-6; 10 positions match TRBD1. Trimming at V came to 4 bases and at J to 0 bases, leaving 1 base not matched to a gene. The CDR3 is made up of 15 amino acids. CDR1 and CDR2 (germline): SGHDT, YYEEEE. The CDR3 DNA reads TGTGCCAGCAGCCGGACAGGGGGTAGCAATCAGCCCCAGCATTTT. Residues: CASSRTGGSNQPQHF.

The chain joins TRBV27 to TRBJ1-1, with 8 bases identical to TRBD1. This CDR3 contains 13 residues. The V gene's germline CDR1 is MNHEY and CDR2 SMNVEV (reference sequence). The V segment lost 6 bases and the J segment 5 bases; nucleotides outside the gene matches: 5. In DNA form, the CDR3 reads TGTGCCAGCAGCCTGGACAGGGCAACTGAAGCTTTCTTT. This translates into CASSLDRATEAFF.

This clone was seen just once. The chain links TRBV3-1 (or the pseudogene TRBV3-2) to TRBJ1-1; 10 bases map to TRBD1. The CDR3 spans 17 residues. The V segment lost 4 bases and the J segment 0 bases; nucleotides outside the gene matches: 8. Germline V lookup: CDR1 LGHDT, CDR2 YNNKEL (reference sequence). The CDR3 protein is CASSLSPGQGMNTEAFF. The CDR3 bases are TGTGCCAGCAGCCTCAGTCCGGGACAGGGGATGAACACTGAAGCTTTCTTT.

The J gene is TRBJ1-2, the V gene TRBV6-1; TRBD1 matches at 7 bases. The V gene's germline CDR1 is MNHNS and CDR2 SASEGT. Losses at the gene ends were 2 bases for V and 8 bases for J; bases not matched to a gene: 8. The CDR3 runs 14 residues. CDR3 DNA: TGTGCCAGCAGTGAAAGAACAGGGGAGGCAGGCTACACCTTC. Translating it yields CASSERTGEAGYTF.

V is TRBV7-9 and J is TRBJ1-1; 10 bases match TRBD1. Unmatched junction bases numbered 8, after V lost 3 bases and J lost 4 bases. The CDR3 has 16 amino acids. In germline, CDR1 is SEHNR, CDR2 FQNEAQ (reference sequence). The CDR3 bases are TGTGCCAGCAGCTTTAATTTCGGGACAGGGGCCACTGAAGCTTTCTTT. Its protein product is CASSFNFGTGATEAFF.

The chain has TRBV18 and TRBJ1-6; no reliable D call. The V end lost 2 bases, the J end lost 5 bases, and 10 bases lay between the germline ends. CDR1 KGHSH and CDR2 LQKENI come from the germline V gene. The CDR3 runs to 15 residues. This chain's CDR3 is CASSPLGRNNSPLHF. The CDR3 bases are TGTGCCAGCTCACCATTGGGCAGGAATAATTCACCCCTCCACTTT. The whole variable domain, filled in from reference TRBV18 and TRBJ1-6, reads NAGVMQNPRHLVRRRGQEARLRCSPMKGHSHVYWYRQLPEEGLKFMVYLQKENIIDESGMPKERFSAEFPKEGPSILRIQQVVRGDSAAYFCASSPLGRNNSPLHFGNGTRLTVT.

This clone was seen a handful of times. The chain has TRBV7-2 and TRBJ2-6; TRBD1 aligns across 8 bases. The CDR3 runs to 16 residues. The V and J ends lost 2 bases and 2 bases, in that order; junction bases with no gene match: 2. Per germline, CDR1 SGHTA and CDR2 FQGNSA. CDR3 amino acids: CASSLTQGAGANVLTF. The CDR3 DNA reads as TGTGCCAGCAGCTTAACACAGGGGGCTGGGGCCAACGTCCTGACTTTC.

The V gene is TRBV9, the J gene TRBJ2-1, with D unresolved. V lost 4 bases and J 3 bases, leaving 11 bases between the germline ends. CDR1 and CDR2 (germline): SGDLS, YYNGEE. The CDR3 runs to 14 residues. This chain's CDR3 is CASSLRPGYNEQFF. CDR3 nucleotide sequence: TGTGCCAGCAGCCTCCGGCCAGGCTACAATGAGCAGTTCTTC.

The chain recombines TRBV9 with TRBJ2-1; 9 bases agree with TRBD1. The CDR3 runs to 14 residues. Losses at the gene ends were 7 bases for V and 4 bases for J; bases not matched to a gene: 6. The germline V gene encodes CDR1 SGDLS and CDR2 YYNGEE. This CDR3 is CASGRDRAYNEQFF. DNA for the CDR3: TGTGCCAGCGGCCGGGACAGGGCTTACAATGAGCAGTTCTTC.

This clone was counted a few times. The rearrangement uses TRBV29-1 and TRBJ2-7; TRBD1 agrees at 10 bases. Trimming took 4 bases from V and 5 from J; bases not matched to a gene: 8. The CDR3 has 14 amino acids. Looked up from germline, CDR1 is SQVTM and CDR2 is ANQGSEA. The CDR3 sequence: CSVAGQGIFNEQYF. The CDR3 DNA sequence: TGCAGCGTTGCGGGACAGGGGATCTTCAACGAGCAGTACTTC.

The V call is TRBV5-1, the J call TRBJ2-5; tentative D call: TRBD1 (6 bases). The CDR3 consists of 14 residues. Germline-derived CDR1 and CDR2 are SGHRS and YFSETQ. V was pared by 4 bases and J by 1 base, with 11 bases between. The CDR3 sequence: CASSVGQTQETQYF. The CDR3 DNA is TGCGCCAGCAGCGTCGGACAGACCCAAGAGACCCAGTACTTC.

The chain is built from TRBV6-5 and TRBJ2-5; D is undetermined. Germline CDR1 MNHEY, CDR2 SVGAGI. CDR3 length equals 13 residues. Trimming shortened V by 7 bases and J by 1 base, and 10 bases separated the two germline ends. The CDR3 DNA reads TGTGCCAGCACAAGCCATCTCCAAGAGACCCAGTACTTC. As protein: CASTSHLQETQYF.

V gene TRBV28 combines with J gene TRBJ2-1, with 14 bases identical to TRBD2. Germline CDR1 and CDR2: MDHEN and SYDVKM. V shed 5 bases, J shed 9 bases, and the junction held 9 bases outside the gene matches. There are 16 residues in the CDR3. The CDR3: CASSPRTSGRRGEQFF. The DNA for the CDR3 is TGTGCCAGCAGTCCCCGGACTAGCGGGAGGAGGGGTGAGCAGTTCTTC.